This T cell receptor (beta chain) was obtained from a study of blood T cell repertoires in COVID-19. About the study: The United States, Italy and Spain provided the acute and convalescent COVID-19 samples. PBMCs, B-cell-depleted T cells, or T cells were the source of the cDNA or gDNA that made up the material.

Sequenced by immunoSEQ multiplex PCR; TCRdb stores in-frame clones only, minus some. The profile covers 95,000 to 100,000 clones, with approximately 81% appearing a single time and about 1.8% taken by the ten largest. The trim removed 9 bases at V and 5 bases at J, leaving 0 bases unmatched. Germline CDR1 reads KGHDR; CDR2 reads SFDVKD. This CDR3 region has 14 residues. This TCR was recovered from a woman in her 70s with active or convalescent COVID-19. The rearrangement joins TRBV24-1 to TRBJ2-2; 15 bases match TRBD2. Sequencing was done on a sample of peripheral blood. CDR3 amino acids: CATGLAGGTGELFF. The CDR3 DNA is TGTGCCACCGGACTAGCGGGGGGGACCGGGGAGCTGTTTTTT.